The 9 T cell receptor beta chains reported below all come from one sample, sequenced in a study of response to subunit inactivated influenza vaccine. TCRdb reprocessed the RT-PCR reads via MiXCR and lists one record per CDR3 protein. The sample gives 650,000 to 850,000 distinct CDR3 sequences, approximately 15% of which show up once; around 6.5% is in the top ten. The sequencing here drew on PBMCs from blood, taken less than 15 days before vaccination. These TCRs come from a man between 50 and 59 years old who received an inactivated influenza vaccine.

This clonotype was seen a handful of times. This sequence joins TRBV7-2 and TRBJ1-1; no firm D call. The CDR3 totals 13 residues. Germline V CDR1 and CDR2: SGHTA, FQGNSA. The V gene lost 3 bases and the J gene lost 4 bases, with 9 bases spanning the gap. The CDR3 sequence is CASSFLDGTEAFF. The CDR3, as DNA: TGTGCCAGCAGCTTCCTAGATGGCACTGAAGCTTTCTTT.

This clonotype has more than one count but fewer than ten. The CDR3 protein is CATSRSGQGRDTQYF. CDR3 nucleotides: TGTGCCACCAGCAGATCCGGACAGGGCCGAGATACGCAGTATTTT. The chain carries TRBV15 and TRBJ2-3; 8 bases fit TRBD1. With V trimmed by 2 bases and J by 5 bases, 6 bases remained unmatched. The germline V gene has CDR1 LNHNV and CDR2 YYDKDF (reference sequence). The CDR3 extends over 15 amino acids.

The chain carries TRBV18 and TRBJ1-5; weak D call: TRBD1 (5 bases). The CDR3 length is 13 residues. Germline CDR1 KGHSH, CDR2 LQKENI. Deletions cut 6 bases from V and 7 bases from J, with 13 bases between. The CDR3 DNA sequence: TGTGCCAGCTCCGAGACAGTGAAGCAGCCCCAGCATTTT. Its protein product is CASSETVKQPQHF. The full variable domain, in which reference TRBV18 and TRBJ1-5 provide the parts outside the CDR3, is NAGVMQNPRHLVRRRGQEARLRCSPMKGHSHVYWYRQLPEEGLKFMVYLQKENIIDESGMPKERFSAEFPKEGPSILRIQQVVRGDSAAYFCASSETVKQPQHFGDGTRLSIL.

The table lists this clonotype with a few counts. The chain joins TRBV5-1 to TRBJ1-2, with D perhaps matching TRBD1 (5 bases). Germline CDR1 reads SGHRS; CDR2 reads YFSETQ. Trimming stripped 4 bases from V and 4 bases from J, with 17 bases between. The CDR3 loop spans 15 amino acids. The CDR3, as DNA: TGCGCCAGCAGCCTAGGGACTCGGAGGGTCTATGGCTACACCTTC. It translates to CASSLGTRRVYGYTF.

The rearrangement uses TRBV20-1 and TRBJ2-7, with 10 nucleotides matching TRBD2. V lost 0 bases, J lost 3 bases, and 14 bases stayed unmatched. Germline CDR1 and CDR2: DFQATT and SNEGSKA (reference sequence). The CDR3 covers 18 residues. The CDR3 DNA follows: TGCAGTGCTAGAGACAGAGCTAGCGGGAGTATAGGAAACTACGAGCAGTACTTC. Its translation is CSARDRASGSIGNYEQYF.

This clonotype was seen only a few times. V usage is TRBV5-1 and J usage is TRBJ2-5, with D possibly being TRBD1 (6 bases). The CDR3 covers 17 residues. V lost 2 bases to trimming and J lost 1 base, with 18 bases between them. Germline V CDR1 and CDR2: SGHRS, YFSETQ. Here the CDR3 reads CASSFSRGNAIQETQYF. Written as DNA, the CDR3 is TGCGCCAGCAGCTTTTCCAGGGGAAACGCTATCCAAGAGACCCAGTACTTC. Drawing the rest from reference TRBV5-1 and TRBJ2-5, the complete variable domain is KAGVTQTPRYLIKTRGQQVTLSCSPISGHRSVSWYQQTPGQGLQFLFEYFSETQRNKGNFPGRFSGRQFSNSRSEMNVSTLELGDSALYLCASSFSRGNAIQETQYFGPGTRLLVL.

This clonotype has just a few counts. The chain has TRBV7-8 and TRBJ1-2, with TRBD1 as a possible D gene (5 bases). The V gene's germline CDR1 is SGHVS and CDR2 FQNEAQ. This CDR3 has 14 amino acids. The V end was cut by 5 bases, the J end by 7 bases, with 17 bases between. CDR3 loop: CASSPGAGLGGYTF. In DNA, the CDR3 is TGTGCCAGCAGCCCCGGGGCAGGGCTCGGTGGCTACACCTTC.

The chain couples TRBV20-1 to TRBJ2-7; no definite D call. This CDR3 spans 12 amino acids. Germline V CDR1 and CDR2: DFQATT, SNEGSKA (reference sequence). V gave up 2 bases and J gave up 3 bases, with 8 bases separating them. CDR3 loop: CSARLDGYEQYF. For the CDR3, the DNA is TGCAGTGCTAGATTGGACGGCTACGAGCAGTACTTC.

This clonotype came up a few times. The chain recombines TRBV29-1 with TRBJ2-1; perhaps TRBD2 as D (5 bases). The CDR3 is 15 amino acids. The germline CDR1 and CDR2 sequences are SQVTM and ANQGSEA. V was pared by 4 bases and J by 0 bases, with 13 bases between. CDR3 in DNA: TGCAGCGTTGTTTACGGGAAGAGCTCCTACAATGAGCAGTTCTTC. This gives the protein CSVVYGKSSYNEQFF.